This T cell receptor (beta chain) was profiled in a study of T cell repertoires in cytomegalovirus infection. At the level of the study: HLA-B-restricted CMV epitopes that are well studied were used alongside recently identified HLA-C-restricted ones. The study, taken as a whole, reports: The ex vivo response was dominated by HLA-C-restricted CMV-specific TCR beta clonotypes.

TCRdb called the reads again in MiXCR, with one record for every CDR3 protein. The table has about 920,000 distinct CDR3 sequences, approximately 31% seen once. The table lists this clonotype with a few counts. Its specificity is unknown. CDR1 is MNHEY and CDR2 is SMNVEV in the germline V gene (reference sequence). The CDR3 covers 16 residues. Trimming stripped 2 bases from V and 5 bases from J, with 18 bases between. The sequence derives from a human donor in good health (CMV status not recorded). Some clones in this sample may be carry-over from other donors' samples. This rearrangement joins TRBV27 to TRBJ2-5; D may be TRBD2 (7 bases). This sample comprised cultured CD8+ T cells from PBMCs, obtained from culture after CMV antigen stimulation. CDR3 sequence reads: CASSLEAGDIRETQYF. The DNA for the CDR3 is TGTGCCAGCAGTTTAGAGGCGGGGGACATAAGGGAGACCCAGTACTTC.